The next 21 T cell receptor beta chains were all read from a single sample in a study of T cell responses to AZD1222 COVID-19 vaccine. Sequencing was performed with immunoSEQ multiplex PCR; in TCRdb, only in-frame clones are kept and a portion is missing. The repertoire holds about 48,000 clones, with 70% to 90% as singletons. This material consisted of peripheral blood, taken 28 days after the second AZD1222 dose. All receptors come from an adult who received the AZD1222 COVID-19 vaccine.

The chain links TRBV2 to TRBJ2-5; 12 bases match TRBD2. Trimming removed 10 bases from V and 5 bases from J; junction bases left unmatched: 17. From germline, CDR1 is SNHLY and CDR2 FYNNEI. The CDR3 is 17 residues long. The CDR3 here is CATSFSASGRALETQYF. CDR3 bases: TGTGCCACATCATTTTCGGCTAGCGGGAGGGCCCTCGAGACCCAGTACTTC.

The rearrangement links TRBV29-1 to TRBJ2-2; D not resolved. Between the trimmed V and J ends, which lost 3 bases and 2 bases, there was a span of 7 bases. Germline-derived CDR1 and CDR2 are SQVTM and ANQGSEA. The CDR3 loop spans 13 amino acids. The CDR3 reads CSVDMANTGELFF. In nucleotides, the CDR3 is TGCAGCGTTGATATGGCTAACACCGGGGAGCTGTTTTTT.

The chain employs TRBV28 and TRBJ2-2; no definite D call. CDR3 length equals 15 residues. From germline, CDR1 is MDHEN and CDR2 SYDVKM. V dropped 6 bases and J dropped 1 base, with 12 bases sitting between them. CDR3 residues: CASSLSWRNTGELFF. The CDR3 coding sequence is TGTGCCAGCAGCCTCAGCTGGAGGAACACCGGGGAGCTGTTTTTT.

V gene TRBV6-2 or TRBV6-3 combines with J gene TRBJ2-7; no firm D call. The CDR3 sequence is 13 residues long. V dropped 2 bases and J dropped 2 bases, with 7 bases sitting between them. Looked up from germline, CDR1 is MNHEY and CDR2 is SVGEGT. CDR3 protein: CASSYKAPYEQYF. The CDR3 bases are TGTGCCAGCAGTTACAAGGCCCCCTACGAGCAGTACTTC.

This sequence joins TRBV7-8 and TRBJ2-7; the match to TRBD2 covers 7 bases. This CDR3 contains 14 residues. Germline values: CDR1 SGHVS, CDR2 FQNEAQ. V dropped 1 base and J dropped 7; count of bases not matched to a gene: 7. In nucleotides, the CDR3 is TGTGCCAGCAGCTTAGATGGGGGAGCGGGAGAGCAGTACTTC. As protein: CASSLDGGAGEQYF.

A word on this clone: Within the sample, other DNA sequences also encode this same CDR3. CDR3: CASSRTENSPLHF. CDR3 bases: TGTGCCAGCTCTCGGACAGAAAATTCACCCCTCCACTTT. This chain connects TRBV27 to TRBJ1-6, with D possibly TRBD1 on 6 matching bases. The V gene's germline CDR1 is MNHEY and CDR2 SMNVEV (reference sequence). This CDR3 contains 13 residues. Trimming stripped 8 bases from V and 7 bases from J, with 12 bases between.

The sample holds one count of this clone. Written as DNA, the CDR3 is TGTGCCAGCAGCCAAGATCAGGGGGGGGGAAACACCATATATTTT. Its translation: CASSQDQGGGNTIYF. V is TRBV4-2 and J is TRBJ1-3, with 7 bases matching TRBD1. The length of the CDR3 is 15 residues. The germline V gene encodes CDR1 LGHNA and CDR2 YNFKEQ. V gave up 0 bases and J gave up 4 bases; unmatched junction bases: 3.

This clone is classed as medium-sized. The chain couples TRBV9 to TRBJ2-1; the D is unclear. CDR1 SGDLS and CDR2 YYNGEE come from the germline V gene. V shed 0 bases and J shed 7 bases, with 14 bases lying between them. The CDR3 extends over 15 amino acids. CDR3 loop: CASSVEGVGVNEQFF. The CDR3 DNA reads TGTGCCAGCAGCGTAGAAGGAGTTGGGGTAAATGAGCAGTTCTTC.

This chain joins TRBV15 and TRBJ2-3; a weak D match, TRBD2 (6 bases). Germline CDR1 LNHNV, CDR2 YYDKDF (reference sequence). Deletions cut 8 bases from V and 2 bases from J, with 14 bases between. CDR3 size: 14 residues. The DNA of the CDR3 is TGTGCCACCTCGCTGGGAGGAGACACAGATACGCAGTATTTT. Encoded protein: CATSLGGDTDTQYF.

This clone was recorded a few times. Its ends do not fully match the called genes, so a read error is possible. The chain recombines TRBV6-5 with TRBJ1-2, with no clear D. The CDR3 runs 13 residues. The germline V gene has CDR1 MNHEY and CDR2 SVGAGI. The CDR3, as DNA: TGTGCCAGCACCCCGCTATCGGGCTATCGCTACACCTTC. It is translated as CASTPLSGYRYTF.

The gene calls are TRBV6-2 or TRBV6-3 and TRBJ2-1; TRBD2 agrees at 9 bases. Germline CDR1 reads MNHEY; CDR2 reads SVGEGT. J lost 4 bases, V lost 6 bases, and 7 bases had no gene match. This CDR3 has 15 residues. The CDR3 loop reads CASSQPGLAYNEQFF. The CDR3, as DNA: TGTGCCAGCAGCCAACCGGGACTAGCATACAATGAGCAGTTCTTC.

The CDR3: CASSQEPGGNSDTQYF. CDR3 bases: TGTGCCAGCAGCCAAGAACCAGGGGGTAATTCGGATACGCAGTATTTT. The V and J genes are TRBV4-2 and TRBJ2-3; 7 nucleotides line up with TRBD1. V trimming: 0 bases; J trimming: 6 bases; junction bases outside the gene matches: 9. CDR3 length: 16 amino acids. CDR1 is LGHNA and CDR2 is YNFKEQ in the germline V gene.

The chain joins TRBV5-5 to TRBJ1-5, with D unresolved. The germline V gene encodes CDR1 SGHKS and CDR2 YYEKEE (reference sequence). The CDR3 has 13 amino acids. Trimming took 4 bases from V and 3 from J, leaving 8 bases between them. CDR3 sequence: CASSTQYNQPQHF. DNA of the CDR3: TGTGCCAGCAGCACACAGTACAATCAGCCCCAGCATTTT.

The rearrangement uses TRBV27 and TRBJ2-2; D gene unclear. V lost 5 bases and J lost 6, with 7 bases in between. CDR3 length: 12 amino acids. Germline assignment: CDR1 MNHEY and CDR2 SMNVEV (reference sequence). CDR3 coding DNA: TGTGCCAGCAGTCCACTCTCCGGGGAGCTGTTTTTT. This gives the protein CASSPLSGELFF.

CDR3 coding DNA: TGCGCCAGCAGTCGAGACAGCCCCTTGAACACCGGGGAGCTGTTTTTT. Translating gives CASSRDSPLNTGELFF. The chain links TRBV5-1 to TRBJ2-2; TRBD1 is a possible D gene (5 bases). Germline CDR1 and CDR2: SGHRS and YFSETQ. CDR3 length: 16 amino acids. V lost 5 bases to trimming and J lost 1 base, with 15 bases between them.

The genes are TRBV11-3 and TRBJ2-3, with TRBD2 identical over 7 bases. V lost 3 bases, J lost 0 bases, and 3 bases stayed unmatched. Germline V gene sequence: CDR1 SGHNT, CDR2 YENEEA. This CDR3 has 15 residues. The CDR3 is CASSLASGSTDTQYF. The CDR3 bases are TGTGCCAGCAGCTTGGCTAGCGGTAGCACAGATACGCAGTATTTT.

V usage is TRBV18 and J usage is TRBJ1-2; D gene ambiguous. Germline V gives CDR1 KGHSH, CDR2 LQKENI. Trimming cost V 4 bases and J 4 bases, with 13 bases left between them. This CDR3 has 14 amino acids. CDR3 sequence: CASSLGRASYGYTF. For the CDR3, the DNA is TGTGCCAGCTCACTAGGACGGGCTTCCTATGGCTACACCTTC.

This clone is a singleton in its sample. This sequence joins TRBV5-1 and TRBJ1-2; possible D gene TRBD1, 6 bases. Trimming shortened V by 1 base and J by 5 bases, and 12 bases separated the two germline ends. The CDR3 length is 14 residues. CDR1 SGHRS and CDR2 YFSETQ come from the germline V gene. The CDR3: CASSLYRVGYGYTF. The DNA for the CDR3 is TGCGCCAGCAGCTTGTACAGGGTCGGGTATGGCTACACCTTC.

The rearrangement links TRBV5-1 to TRBJ1-4; TRBD1 might be the D (5 bases). Germline-derived CDR1 and CDR2 are SGHRS and YFSETQ. The V gene lost 4 bases and the J gene lost 0 bases, with 13 bases spanning the gap. The CDR3 contains 16 residues. CDR3 residues: CASSTGTLATNEKLFF. CDR3 DNA sequence: TGCGCCAGCAGCACCGGGACTCTCGCAACTAATGAAAAACTGTTTTTT. The entire variable domain, with the rest obtained from reference TRBV5-1 and TRBJ1-4, is as follows: KAGVTQTPRYLIKTRGQQVTLSCSPISGHRSVSWYQQTPGQGLQFLFEYFSETQRNKGNFPGRFSGRQFSNSRSEMNVSTLELGDSALYLCASSTGTLATNEKLFFGSGTQLSVL.

Only one count was recorded for this clone. CDR3 DNA sequence: TGCGCCAGCAGCCTAGCCGGACAGAACACTGAAGCTTTCTTT. Translated: CASSLAGQNTEAFF. This rearrangement joins TRBV5-1 to TRBJ1-1, with a weak D call TRBD1 (5 bases). CDR1 and CDR2 (germline): SGHRS, YFSETQ. CDR3 length equals 14 residues. V was pared by 4 bases and J by 1 base, with 11 bases between.

The rearrangement uses TRBV11-1 and TRBJ2-5; D unclear. This CDR3 contains 11 residues. Per the germline V gene, CDR1 is SGHAT and CDR2 is FQDESV (reference sequence). The ends were cut back, 2 bases at V and 4 bases at J, with 2 bases in the middle. The CDR3, as DNA: TGTGCCAGCAGCTTATTAGAGACCCAGTACTTC. This translates into CASSLLETQYF.